This T cell receptor beta chain was sequenced for a study of T cell responses to AZD1222 COVID-19 vaccine. Comments on this clone: The antigen remains unidentified.

The protocol was immunoSEQ multiplex PCR, while the TCRdb copy is restricted to in-frame clones and leaves out a portion. The sample records about 150,000 clones, about nine tenths being singletons. Study outcomes and limitations: Vaccine-associated CD4 TCRs ranged over spike, dominating at 160-218 and 743-854.

V gave up 1 base and J gave up 7 bases, with 14 bases separating them. Germline lookup yields CDR1 LGHDT and CDR2 YNNKEL (reference sequence). The CDR3 is 15 amino acids. The TCR originated in an adult in good health. This chain uses TRBV3-1 (or the pseudogene TRBV3-2) with TRBJ1-3; TRBD1 might be the D (6 bases). Sequenced material: peripheral blood, taken on day 0 of AZD1222 vaccination. In nucleotides, the CDR3 is TGTGCCAGCAGCCAAGGAGGCAGGGGTGGGAACACCATATATTTT. The encoded protein is CASSQGGRGGNTIYF.